This TCR beta chain was sequenced for a study of T cell responses to AZD1222 COVID-19 vaccine. Across the study: Second doses that came at about 4 or about 12 weeks were put together. Study findings and constraints: At study baseline, merely five or six AZD1222 recipients were seropositive. There were mostly white British donors and more females than males, and clonal diversity was possibly underestimated.

The CDR3 contains 17 residues. With V trimmed by 3 bases and J by 4 bases, 8 bases remained unmatched. Germline CDR1 and CDR2: LGHDT and YNNKEL (reference sequence). Method: immunoSEQ multiplex PCR; TCRdb's copy keeps in-frame clones and lacks some. This sample has some 160,000 clones; 80% to 95% occur once, and the top ten carry more than 1.5%. Regarding this clone: Its matching antigen is unknown.

This TCR was sampled from an adult in good health. The source material was peripheral blood, sampled on day 0 of AZD1222 vaccination. This sequence joins TRBV3-1 (or the pseudogene TRBV3-2) and TRBJ2-1; TRBD2 matches 11 bases. The DNA of the CDR3 is TGTGCCAGCAGCCAGGGGTCGGGGACTAGCGGTTACAATGAGCAGTTCTTC. It specifies CASSQGSGTSGYNEQFF.